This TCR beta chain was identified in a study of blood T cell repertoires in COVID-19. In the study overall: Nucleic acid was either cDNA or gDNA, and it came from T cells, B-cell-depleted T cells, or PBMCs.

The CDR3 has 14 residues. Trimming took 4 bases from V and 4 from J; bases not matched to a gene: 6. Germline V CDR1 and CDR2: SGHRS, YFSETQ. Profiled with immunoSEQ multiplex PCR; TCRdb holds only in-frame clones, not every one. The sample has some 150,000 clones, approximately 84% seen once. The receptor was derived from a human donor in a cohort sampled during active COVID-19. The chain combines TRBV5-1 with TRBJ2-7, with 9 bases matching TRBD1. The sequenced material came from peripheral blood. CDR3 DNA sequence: TGCGCCAGCAGCCAACAACAGGGGGCGTACGAGCAGTACTTC. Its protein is CASSQQQGAYEQYF.